The rows below give T cell receptor beta chains drawn from one sample of a study of control samples from healthy donors and cancer patients. Libraries were prepared by immunoSEQ multiplex PCR; TCRdb keeps only in-frame clonotypes and omits some of them. The data contain roughly 200,000 clones, roughly 94% of them seen just once; the ten biggest clones take up about 1.4%. Sequenced sample: blood. The receptors come from a man aged 50 to 59 in good health. The CDR3 runs from the conserved cysteine through the conserved F or W. The D gene is left open where the match is weak. Expanded clones get a size class; other rows say once, few or many, or leave the size out.

d_gene	v_gene	j_gene	abundance	CDR3nt	CDR3aa
TRBD2	TRBV7-2	TRBJ2-3	-	TGTGCCAGCAGAGGCCCGGGACTAGCGACAGATACGCAGTATTTT	CASRGPGLATDTQYF
TRBD1	TRBV28	TRBJ2-6	-	TGTGCCAGCAGTTTTAGTGGACAGGGTTCTTCTGGGGCCAACGTCCTGACTTTC	CASSFSGQGSSGANVLTF
TRBD1	TRBV24-1	TRBJ2-1	-	TGTGCCACCAGTGACACTCCGGGACAGGACAATGAGCAGTTCTTC	CATSDTPGQDNEQFF
-	TRBV3-1/TRBV3-2	TRBJ2-3	-	TGTGCCAGCAGCCAACCTGCTACAGGGAGGACAGATACGCAGTATTTT	CASSQPATGRTDTQYF
-	TRBV10-1	TRBJ2-2	-	TGCGCCAGCAGTGATCCGAACACCGGGGAGCTGTTTTTT	CASSDPNTGELFF
-	TRBV9	TRBJ2-2	-	TGTGCCAGCAGCGTAGACCCCGGGTCTGCGAACACCGGGGAGCTGTTTTTT	CASSVDPGSANTGELFF
-	TRBV2	TRBJ1-2	-	TGTGCCAGCAGTGACGGTACTGGGGCGGGTGGCTACACCTTC	CASSDGTGAGGYTF
-	TRBV19	TRBJ1-6	-	TGTGCCAGCAGAAAAGCCGGGACGGACGGTTCACCCCTCCACTTT	CASRKAGTDGSPLHF
TRBD1	TRBV7-9	TRBJ1-1	-	TGTGCCAGCAGCGGACAGGGGTGGAGCACTGAAGCTTTCTTT	CASSGQGWSTEAFF
-	TRBV2	TRBJ2-6	-	TGTGCCAGCAGTGAAAATGGGCCCGGGGCCAACGTCCTGACTTTC	CASSENGPGANVLTF
-	TRBV4-1	TRBJ1-4	-	TGCGCCACCACCCCTGTTGGGGCGCGAGAAAAACTGTTTTTT	CATTPVGAREKLFF
-	TRBV23-1	TRBJ1-5	-	TGCGCCAGCGGCTCTGCGACCCGAAGAAATCAGCCCCAGCATTTT	CASGSATRRNQPQHF
-	TRBV6-2/TRBV6-3	TRBJ1-3	-	TGTGCCAGCAGTCGCACCGACAGACTCTCTGGAAACACCATATATTTT	CASSRTDRLSGNTIYF
-	TRBV5-1	TRBJ1-1	-	TGCGCCAGCAGCCCCGGACCGGTCATTGAAGCTTTCTTT	CASSPGPVIEAFF
TRBD1	TRBV5-1	TRBJ2-5	-	TGCGCCAGCAGCCAGACAGGGATAGGGACCCAGTACTTC	CASSQTGIGTQYF
-	TRBV27	TRBJ1-2	-	TGTGCCAGCAGTCCCCAGGGAACGGGTAACTATGGCTACACCTTC	CASSPQGTGNYGYTF
-	TRBV24-1	TRBJ2-3	-	TGTGCCACCAGTGATTTACGGGGGGCTACAGATACGCAGTATTTT	CATSDLRGATDTQYF
-	TRBV7-2	TRBJ2-6	once	TGTGCCAGCAGCTTCAGCTCTGGGGCCAACGTCCTGACTTTC	CASSFSSGANVLTF
-	TRBV3-1/TRBV3-2	TRBJ2-3	-	TGTGCCAGCAGCCGCACAGAAGGTACGCAGTATTTT	CASSRTEGTQYF
-	TRBV28	TRBJ1-5	-	TGTGCCAGCAGAGCCGGGACGGGGAGCAATCAGCCCCAGCATTTT	CASRAGTGSNQPQHF
-	TRBV7-2	TRBJ1-6	-	TGTGCCAGCATGGGCCTCACGGGTTCACCCCTCCACTTT	CASMGLTGSPLHF
-	TRBV9	TRBJ1-6	-	TGTGCCCGCAGCGTCGGGGGGGGCGGGAATTCACCCCTCCACTTT	CARSVGGGGNSPLHF
-	TRBV19	TRBJ1-5	-	TGTGCCAGTAGTATGGGTCAGGGTGGGCCCCAGCATTTT	CASSMGQGGPQHF
-	TRBV28	TRBJ2-6	once	TGTGCCAGCAGTTTATCCCACGTCCTGACTTTC	CASSLSHVLTF
-	TRBV5-5	TRBJ1-6	once	TGTGCCAGCAGCCGGGACGGAAATAATTCACCCCTCCACTTT	CASSRDGNNSPLHF
TRBD1	TRBV24-1	TRBJ2-1	-	TGTGCCACCAGTGATTCCGACTGGACAGGGGGCTACAATGAGCAGTTCTTC	CATSDSDWTGGYNEQFF
TRBD1	TRBV5-6	TRBJ1-2	-	TGTGCCAGCAGCTGGGGCAGGGGGTATTATGGCTACACCTTC	CASSWGRGYYGYTF
TRBD1	TRBV5-4	TRBJ2-3	-	TGTGCCAGCAGCTCGGGACAGGCCTATACAGATACGCAGTATTTT	CASSSGQAYTDTQYF
-	TRBV19	TRBJ2-7	-	TGTGCCAGTAGTATCTTCGACGGCCTCTCCTACGAGCAGTACTTC	CASSIFDGLSYEQYF
-	TRBV18	TRBJ1-5	-	TGTGCCAGCTCACCTACAGCTAATCAGCCCCAGCATTTT	CASSPTANQPQHF
-	TRBV28	TRBJ1-1	-	TGTGCCAGCAGTTTGAAAGCAGGGGAGTTGAACACTGAAGCTTTCTTT	CASSLKAGELNTEAFF
-	TRBV6-6	TRBJ1-3	-	TGTGCCAGCAGCTACCAGGACACTGGAAACACCATATATTTT	CASSYQDTGNTIYF
-	TRBV7-9	TRBJ1-1	-	TGTGCCAGCAGCTTACAGGGGACTAACACTGAAGCTTTCTTT	CASSLQGTNTEAFF
-	TRBV5-5	TRBJ2-1	once	TGTGCCAGCAGCCCACGTAATGAGCAGTTCTTC	CASSPRNEQFF
-	TRBV5-1	TRBJ2-6	-	TGCGCCAGCAGCTCAACAGGGGGGGCCAACGTCCTGACTTTC	CASSSTGGANVLTF
-	TRBV6-4	TRBJ1-1	-	TGTGCCAGCAGTGACTCGGCGGGATCTGAAGCTTTCTTT	CASSDSAGSEAFF
TRBD1	TRBV2	TRBJ2-1	once	TGTGCCAGCTTCCGGGACAGGGGCAATGAGCAGTTCTTC	CASFRDRGNEQFF
TRBD1	TRBV18	TRBJ2-2	-	TGTGCCAGCTCACCTGGACAGGGCCCCGGGGAGCTGTTTTTT	CASSPGQGPGELFF
-	TRBV7-9	TRBJ1-6	-	TGTGCCAGCAGCTTAGCACGTCAGGGGAACTCACCCCTCCACTTT	CASSLARQGNSPLHF
TRBD1	TRBV7-9	TRBJ1-5	-	TGTGCCAGCAGCTTAGGACAGGGGAACAATCAGCCCCAGCATTTT	CASSLGQGNNQPQHF
TRBD1	TRBV11-2	TRBJ2-7	-	TGTGCCAGCAGCTTAGGGACAGGGGGCGAGCAGTACTTC	CASSLGTGGEQYF
-	TRBV9	TRBJ1-6	once	TGTGCCAGCAGCCCTTTGCAGGCCGGCTCACCCCTCCACTTT	CASSPLQAGSPLHF
-	TRBV11-3	TRBJ1-1	-	TGTGCCAGCAGCTTAGGGACAGTCTCTGAAGCTTTCTTT	CASSLGTVSEAFF
-	TRBV6-2/TRBV6-3	TRBJ1-2	few	TGTGCCAGCAGTTACTGGCAGGGAGGCGTTGGAGGCTACACCTTC	CASSYWQGGVGGYTF
TRBD1	TRBV28	TRBJ2-2	-	TGTGCCAGCAGTTTTGGCCAGGGGGAAACCGGGGAGCTGTTTTTT	CASSFGQGETGELFF
TRBD1	TRBV27	TRBJ2-1	-	TGTGCCAGCGGGCCGCTAGGGCAGGGGGTCCACAATGAGCAGTTCTTC	CASGPLGQGVHNEQFF
-	TRBV5-5	TRBJ1-4	-	TGTGCCAGCAGCTTGTATGGATCTGGGGAAAAACTGTTTTTT	CASSLYGSGEKLFF
-	TRBV5-1	TRBJ2-1	-	TGCGCCAGCATCCCCTCCCCGGGCTCCTACAATGAGCAGTTCTTC	CASIPSPGSYNEQFF
-	TRBV7-2	TRBJ1-3	-	TGTGCCACCCGGGACCCGAGCTCTGGAAACACCATATATTTT	CATRDPSSGNTIYF
TRBD2	TRBV7-2	TRBJ2-1	once	TGTGCCAGCAGCCCCCGACTAGCGGGCTATAACAATGAGCAGTTCTTC	CASSPRLAGYNNEQFF
-	TRBV11-3	TRBJ2-2	-	TGTGCCAGCAGCTTAGGGGTGCCCGGGGAGCTGTTTTTT	CASSLGVPGELFF